The TCR beta chain under discussion was sequenced for a study of blood T cell repertoires in COVID-19. TCRdb keeps only in-frame clones here, not all; method: immunoSEQ multiplex PCR. The table shows a few hundred thousand clones, with approximately 80% occurring only once. V lost 1 base and J lost 2; bases outside the gene matches: 3. CDR1 and CDR2 from the germline V gene are SGHVS and FQNEAQ. The CDR3 covers 16 residues. The sequenced sample was peripheral blood. The sequence was obtained from a human donor in a cohort sampled during active COVID-19. This chain links TRBV7-8 with TRBJ1-5; 9 bases agree with TRBD1. CDR3 coding DNA: TGTGCCAGCAGCTTAGGGACAGGGGTCGGCAATCAGCCCCAGCATTTT. Protein sequence: CASSLGTGVGNQPQHF. Full variable domain (remainder filled in from reference TRBV7-8 and TRBJ1-5): GAGVSQSPRYKVAKRGQDVALRCDPISGHVSLFWYQQALGQGPEFLTYFQNEAQLDKSGLPSDRFFAERPEGSVSTLKIQRTQQEDSAVYLCASSLGTGVGNQPQHFGDGTRLSIL.